This is a list of T cell receptor beta chains from one sample in a study of CD8 T cells in Susac syndrome. One entry per CDR3 protein results from TCRdb running MiXCR on the immunoSEQ multiplex PCR reads. There are around 170,000 distinct CDR3 sequences in the sample; about 94% occur only once, and roughly 0.098% lies in the top ten. The sequencing sample was made of CD4+ T cells from PBMCs. These TCRs come from a human donor with Susac syndrome. Both conserved end residues are part of each CDR3. The D gene is left open where the match is weak.

v_call: TRBV28; d_call: TRBD2; j_call: TRBJ2-7; cdr3_nt: TGTGCCAGCAGCCCCGGACTAGCCCCTCACTACGAGCAGTACTTC; cdr3_aa: CASSPGLAPHYEQYF
v_call: TRBV7-9; d_call: .; j_call: TRBJ2-7; cdr3_nt: TGTGCCAGCAGCTACGTGGGTCTTGCCTACGAGCAGTACTTC; cdr3_aa: CASSYVGLAYEQYF
v_call: TRBV7-2; d_call: .; j_call: TRBJ1-1; cdr3_nt: TGTGCCAGCAGCTTAAGTCGAACCGGAGCTTTCTTT; cdr3_aa: CASSLSRTGAFF
v_call: TRBV11-2; d_call: .; j_call: TRBJ2-3; cdr3_nt: TGTGCCAGCAGCTTAGGATTACAGGACTTCACAGATACGCAGTATTTT; cdr3_aa: CASSLGLQDFTDTQYF
v_call: TRBV30; d_call: .; j_call: TRBJ2-1; cdr3_nt: TGTGCCTGGAGTGGAGACAGTTTGTATGAGCAGTTCTTC; cdr3_aa: CAWSGDSLYEQFF
v_call: TRBV3-1; d_call: .; j_call: TRBJ1-2; cdr3_nt: TGTGCCAGCAGCCAACCCGGGGTCGATGGCTACACCTTC; cdr3_aa: CASSQPGVDGYTF
v_call: TRBV7-9; d_call: .; j_call: TRBJ1-4; cdr3_nt: TGTGCCAGCAGACCAAGGGCAGATATTAATGAAAAACTGTTTTTT; cdr3_aa: CASRPRADINEKLFF
v_call: TRBV30; d_call: TRBD1; j_call: TRBJ1-1; cdr3_nt: TGTGCCTGGAGGAAAACAGGGGGAACTGAAGCTTTCTTT; cdr3_aa: CAWRKTGGTEAFF
v_call: TRBV4-2; d_call: .; j_call: TRBJ2-7; cdr3_nt: TGTGCCAGCAGCCAACGAGCGACTCACTACGAGCAGTACTTC; cdr3_aa: CASSQRATHYEQYF
v_call: TRBV30; d_call: TRBD1; j_call: TRBJ1-3; cdr3_nt: TGTGCCTGGACAGGGGGAGACTCTGGAAACACCATATATTTT; cdr3_aa: CAWTGGDSGNTIYF
v_call: TRBV30; d_call: .; j_call: TRBJ2-7; cdr3_nt: TGTGCCTGGAGTGTACTTCGCGAGCAGTACTTC; cdr3_aa: CAWSVLREQYF